The next 3 T cell receptor beta chains were all read from a single sample in a study of cytomegalovirus exposure and HLA in healthy donors. PCR was performed using 60 Vbeta and 13 Jbeta primers. Using immunoSEQ multiplex PCR, the repertoire was profiled, and TCRdb retains in-frame clones only, with some absent. Among 150,000 to 200,000 clones listed, 82% were seen once. Sequenced material: PBMCs. Source of these receptors: a man aged 40-49 years in good health and CMV-seronegative.

This clone was recorded a few times. At one of its ends the junction is not consistent with the germline gene, which may arise from a read error. This chain connects TRBV7-2 to TRBJ2-1, with 16 bases that match TRBD2. The CDR3 extends over 19 amino acids. The germline gives CDR1 SGHTA, CDR2 FQGNSA. The CDR3 sequence is CASSLSGTSGRASDNEQFF. The CDR3 DNA is TGTGCCAGCAGCCTATCCGGGACTAGCGGGAGGGCCTCCGACAATGAGCAGTTCTTC.

This rearrangement joins TRBV14 to TRBJ2-7; possible D gene TRBD1, 6 bases. The length of the CDR3 is 16 residues. Trimming removed 4 bases from V and 2 bases from J, with 18 bases in between. Germline CDR1 reads SGHDN; CDR2 reads FVKESK. CDR3 region: CASSLQNGQQPYEQYF. The CDR3 DNA reads as TGTGCCAGCAGCCTCCAAAACGGACAGCAACCCTACGAGCAGTACTTC.

The chain combines TRBV27 with TRBJ1-4, with 8 bases that match TRBD1. V was pared by 5 bases and J by 7 bases, with 9 bases of the junction left unmatched. Germline loops: CDR1 MNHEY, CDR2 SMNVEV (reference sequence). The CDR3 covers 15 residues. The CDR3 DNA reads TGTGCCAGCAGTATACGACAGGGGATATTTGAAAAACTGTTTTTT. This sequence encodes CASSIRQGIFEKLFF.